This record looks at one TCR beta chain sequence and its context. This specimen belongs to a study of CD8 T cells in Susac syndrome. V lost 4 bases to trimming and J lost 5 bases, with 15 bases between them. From germline, CDR1 is LGHDT and CDR2 YNNKEL (reference sequence). The CDR3 contains 15 residues. Reverse transcription of about 0.45 to 1 ug RNA was performed with random hexamers. The immunoSEQ assay covered 54 Vbeta and 13 Jbeta segments for CDR3. TCRdb reanalysed the immunoSEQ multiplex PCR reads using MiXCR and keeps one entry per CDR3 protein. The sample records over 200,000 distinct CDR3 sequences, over 90% being singletons.

The specimen was CD4+ T cells from PBMCs. The chain combines TRBV3-1 with TRBJ2-1; tentative D call: TRBD2 (5 bases). The sequence was collected from a human donor with multiple sclerosis. The CDR3 protein is CASSPGGLTNNEQFF. CDR3 coding DNA: TGTGCCAGCAGCCCCGGCGGGTTGACCAACAATGAGCAGTTCTTC.